This TCR beta chain was observed in a study of immune cell composition in non-small cell lung cancer. Points from the study as a whole: Squamous carcinomas (approximately 75%) more often had tumour-associated clones >0.5% than adenocarcinomas (roughly 35%). Squamous lung tumours showed higher top 10 clone scores and clonality than adenocarcinomas. Shared sequences between tumour-reactive and dominant in vivo clones were not proven.

Germline-derived CDR1 and CDR2 are SEHNR and FQNEAQ (reference sequence). V was pared by 5 bases and J by 0 bases, with 21 bases between. CDR3 size: 18 residues. Concerning this clone: The antigen is undetermined.

TCRdb's table, derived via immunoSEQ multiplex PCR, lists solely in-frame clones and lacks some. The sample has about 2,900 clones; 60% to 85% are singletons. The sequence came from a human donor with non-small cell lung cancer. Sample: lung tumor tissue. The chain has TRBV7-9 and TRBJ2-3; possibly TRBD1 for D (7 bases). CDR3 sequence: CASSPPEGAAPSTDTQYF. CDR3 bases: TGTGCCAGCAGCCCTCCGGAGGGGGCAGCACCTAGCACAGATACGCAGTATTTT.